This TCR beta chain was captured by sequencing in a study of T cell responses to AZD1222 COVID-19 vaccine. Notes on the study in general: Two AZD1222 doses significantly raised spike-specific TCR breadth and depth over controls. Baseline seropositives among AZD1222 recipients totaled only 5 to 7. Donors skewed white British and female; clonal diversity was possibly underestimated.

The data were produced by immunoSEQ multiplex PCR, yet TCRdb's version contains in-frame clones alone and is incomplete. The table includes about 97,000 clones, nearly 90% detected once. Between the trimmed V and J ends, which lost 6 bases and 9 bases, there was a span of 15 bases. Germline CDR1 and CDR2: MNHEY and SVGEGT. The length of the CDR3 is 13 residues. Points on this clone: Antigen unknown.

The chain employs TRBV6-2 or TRBV6-3 and TRBJ2-4; maybe TRBD2 (6 bases). This clonotype was sampled from an adult in good health. This material consisted of peripheral blood, taken on day 0 of AZD1222 vaccination. CDR3 amino acids: CASSVPGLGIQYF. The CDR3 DNA is TGTGCCAGCAGCGTCCCGGGACTTGGCATTCAGTACTTC.